The 32 T cell receptor beta chains listed next were all sequenced from one sample in a study of T cell clonotyping in hematopoietic cell transplantation. Measured with immunoSEQ multiplex PCR; TCRdb has only the in-frame clones, and not every one. The sample comprises 9,000 to 10,000 clones, approximately 84% of which are singletons, and approximately 51% rests with the top ten. Sequenced here: PBMCs, sampled at the time of graft-versus-host disease after allogeneic stem cell transplant. The receptors stem from a male patient over 55 who had an allogeneic stem cell transplant from an unrelated donor, so the T cells may come from the graft donor. Some clones in this sample may be carry-over from other donors' samples.

The V gene is TRBV7-2, the J gene TRBJ1-1, with D hard to call. Trimming left V 0 bases short and J 5 bases short, with 7 bases between. In germline, CDR1 is SGHTA, CDR2 FQGNSA. This CDR3 has 13 residues. CDR3 protein: CASSLAVETEAFF. The CDR3 region has the DNA TGTGCCAGCAGCTTAGCGGTGGAGACTGAAGCTTTCTTT.

V is TRBV7-2 and J is TRBJ2-7; 8 positions match TRBD1. V trimming: 5 bases; J trimming: 5 bases; junction bases outside the gene matches: 5. The CDR3 contains 13 residues. In germline, CDR1 is SGHTA, CDR2 FQGNSA. The CDR3 reads CASSQDRVNEQYF. CDR3 sequence (DNA): TGTGCCAGCAGCCAGGACAGGGTTAACGAGCAGTACTTC.

The CDR3: CAPRGQAATNEKLFF. The CDR3 DNA reads as TGTGCCCCCCGGGGGCAGGCCGCAACTAATGAAAAACTGTTTTTT. The rearrangement links TRBV30 to TRBJ1-4; possible D gene TRBD1, 6 bases. The CDR3 is made up of 15 amino acids. V was pared by 8 bases and J by 0 bases, with 16 bases between. The germline CDR1 and CDR2 sequences are GTSNPN and SVGIG (reference sequence).

The rearrangement links TRBV5-5 to TRBJ2-5; TRBD1 matches 7 bases. The CDR3 extends over 15 amino acids. V shed 4 bases, J shed 5 bases, and the junction held 11 bases outside the gene matches. Germline V gene lookup returns CDR1 SGHKS and CDR2 YYEKEE (reference sequence). CDR3 protein: CASSRSPGGRETQYF. CDR3 nucleotides: TGTGCCAGCAGCAGGTCCCCAGGGGGACGGGAGACCCAGTACTTC.

The chain carries TRBV10-3 and TRBJ1-2; TRBD1 aligns across 9 bases. The CDR3 runs 15 residues. V dropped 4 bases and J dropped 7; count of bases not matched to a gene: 10. The germline CDR1 and CDR2 sequences are ENHRY and SYGVKD. The CDR3 nucleotides read TGTGCCATCAGTGCCGGGACAGGGATCTTCTTTGGCTACACCTTC. Residues: CAISAGTGIFFGYTF.

This clone was recorded a few times. The V call is TRBV29-1, the J call TRBJ2-4; 11 bases fit TRBD1. Germline V gene data show CDR1 as SQVTM and CDR2 as ANQGSEA. CDR3 length equals 14 residues. The V and J ends lost 5 bases and 11 bases, in that order; junction bases with no gene match: 11. CDR3 nucleotides: TGCAGCGTTATCAACCGGGACAGGGGGTACGTTCAGTACTTC. This translates into CSVINRDRGYVQYF.

V is TRBV6-5 and J is TRBJ2-7; weak D call: TRBD1 (6 bases). V lost 6 bases and J lost 2, with 14 bases in between. Germline V lookup: CDR1 MNHEY, CDR2 SVGAGI. This CDR3 region has 14 residues. CDR3 DNA: TGTGCCAGCAGGCCACAGGGCGGAACCTACGAGCAGTACTTC. It codes for CASRPQGGTYEQYF.

The chain carries TRBV28 and TRBJ1-4, with a weak D call TRBD1 (5 bases). The CDR3 has 13 amino acids. Germline V gives CDR1 MDHEN, CDR2 SYDVKM. V gave up 3 bases and J gave up 7 bases, with 9 bases separating them. CDR3: CASSFGGTEKLFF. In nucleotides, the CDR3 is TGTGCCAGCAGTTTTGGGGGGACTGAAAAACTGTTTTTT.

The CDR3 region is CASSGQGGATEAFF. The CDR3 DNA follows: TGTGCCAGCAGCGGCCAGGGGGGGGCCACTGAAGCTTTCTTT. The chain couples TRBV9 to TRBJ1-1, with 7 bases lining up with TRBD1. V dropped 3 bases and J dropped 4; count of bases not matched to a gene: 6. Germline-derived CDR1 and CDR2 are SGDLS and YYNGEE. The CDR3 has 14 residues.

The CDR3 sequence is CASSQDRSPYGYTF. The CDR3 DNA follows: TGCGCCAGCAGCCAAGATCGCAGCCCCTATGGCTACACCTTC. This sequence joins TRBV4-3 and TRBJ1-2; unclear D gene. Trimming removed 0 bases from V and 4 bases from J, with 9 bases in between. Germline V gene data show CDR1 as LGHNA and CDR2 as YSLEER. The CDR3 spans 14 residues.

This sequence joins TRBV19 and TRBJ2-7, with D possibly called TRBD1 or TRBD2 (5 bases each). V gave up 3 bases and J gave up 9 bases, with 21 bases separating them. The length of the CDR3 is 15 residues. Germline values: CDR1 LNHDA, CDR2 SQIVND (reference sequence). CDR3 protein: CASSIKGTAVERQYF. Written as DNA, the CDR3 is TGTGCCAGTAGTATCAAAGGGACGGCGGTAGAAAGGCAGTACTTC.

The chain recombines TRBV7-2 with TRBJ2-1; 11 nucleotides match TRBD2. The length of the CDR3 is 16 residues. Per germline, CDR1 SGHTA and CDR2 FQGNSA. Losses at the gene ends were 1 base for V and 4 bases for J; bases not matched to a gene: 3. The CDR3 DNA reads as TGTGCCAGCAGCTTAGGCCTAGCGGGGGGATACAATGAGCAGTTCTTC. Its translation is CASSLGLAGGYNEQFF.

V usage is TRBV29-1 and J usage is TRBJ2-6; no firm D call. Germline CDR1 reads SQVTM; CDR2 reads ANQGSEA. The CDR3 loop spans 13 amino acids. With 4 bases removed from V and 4 bases from J, the gap between germline ends came to 8 bases. In DNA, the CDR3 is TGCAGCGTTGTCTCGTCCGGGGCCAACGTCCTGACTTTC. Translation: CSVVSSGANVLTF.

This chain joins TRBV7-2 and TRBJ1-3; D is undetermined. The CDR3 length is 15 residues. The V gene lost 6 bases and the J gene lost 4 bases, with 16 bases spanning the gap. Germline assignment: CDR1 SGHTA and CDR2 FQGNSA. CDR3 protein: CASSSGRYRGNTIYF. The CDR3 DNA follows: TGTGCCAGCAGTAGCGGACGTTATAGAGGAAACACCATATATTTT.

This chain connects TRBV9 to TRBJ1-5; D call uncertain. V dropped 3 bases and J dropped 0 bases, with 10 bases sitting between them. This CDR3 spans 15 amino acids. Germline CDR1 is SGDLS and CDR2 is YYNGEE. The DNA of the CDR3 is TGTGCCAGCAGCGCAGCCGCGGGTAGCAATCAGCCCCAGCATTTT. Amino acid sequence: CASSAAAGSNQPQHF.

The rearrangement joins TRBV9 to TRBJ1-1, with no clear D. CDR3 length equals 13 residues. Trimming left V 1 base short and J 0 bases short, with 4 bases between. Germline CDR1 SGDLS, CDR2 YYNGEE. The CDR3 is CASSVKMNTEAFF. In nucleotides, the CDR3 is TGTGCCAGCAGCGTAAAAATGAACACTGAAGCTTTCTTT. The full variable domain, in which reference TRBV9 and TRBJ1-1 provide the parts outside the CDR3, is DSGVTQTPKHLITATGQRVTLRCSPRSGDLSVYWYQQSLDQGLQFLIQYYNGEERAKGNILERFSAQQFPDLHSELNLSSLELGDSALYFCASSVKMNTEAFFGQGTRLTVV.

The chain has TRBV19 and TRBJ1-1, with D perhaps matching TRBD1 (6 bases). The CDR3 runs to 12 residues. Trimming took 7 bases from V and 4 from J, leaving 10 bases between them. The germline CDR1 and CDR2 sequences are LNHDA and SQIVND (reference sequence). CDR3: CASKRGGTEAFF. The CDR3 DNA reads as TGTGCCAGTAAGAGAGGGGGCACTGAAGCTTTCTTT.

The chain employs TRBV20-1 and TRBJ2-5; D remains unclear. The germline gives CDR1 DFQATT, CDR2 SNEGSKA (reference sequence). V was cut by 2 bases and J by 5 bases, with 6 bases left in between. The CDR3 runs 11 residues. This CDR3 is CSARIGETQYF. Here the CDR3 DNA reads TGCAGTGCTAGAATCGGGGAGACCCAGTACTTC.

This chain links TRBV6-1 with TRBJ1-2, with TRBD1 matching 7 bases. V gave up 5 bases and J gave up 6 bases; unmatched junction bases: 12. The CDR3 consists of 15 residues. The germline CDR1 and CDR2 sequences are MNHNS and SASEGT. CDR3 protein: CASSSRDRLIDGYTF. The CDR3 DNA is TGTGCCAGCAGTTCCCGGGACAGACTTATAGATGGCTACACCTTC.

The rearrangement uses TRBV6-6 and TRBJ2-5; the D is unclear. V was shortened by 3 bases and J by 1 base, with 9 bases between the two germline ends. Germline V gives CDR1 MNHNY, CDR2 SVGAGI (reference sequence). The length of the CDR3 is 14 residues. The CDR3 DNA sequence: TGTGCCAGCAGTTATTTGGGAATCCAAGAGACCCAGTACTTC. Translating gives CASSYLGIQETQYF.

This rearrangement joins TRBV6-5 to TRBJ1-6, with 7 positions matching TRBD1. Germline lookup yields CDR1 MNHEY and CDR2 SVGAGI. CDR3 size: 14 residues. The V segment lost 6 bases and the J segment 10 bases; nucleotides outside the gene matches: 9. The CDR3 region is CASSRGQELSPLHF. CDR3 DNA: TGTGCCAGCAGCCGTGGACAGGAATTGTCACCCCTCCACTTT.

The chain couples TRBV28 to TRBJ1-5, with TRBD1 matching over 8 bases. V shed 7 bases and J 3 bases; nucleotides not matched to a gene: 2. In germline, CDR1 is MDHEN, CDR2 SYDVKM. There are 13 residues in the CDR3. DNA for the CDR3: TGTGCCAGCACAGGGGGCTACAATCAGCCCCAGCATTTT. This translates into CASTGGYNQPQHF.

The gene calls are TRBV6-5 and TRBJ2-5; tentatively, D is TRBD2 (5 bases). The CDR3 is 15 residues long. The V gene lost 4 bases and the J gene lost 4 bases, with 16 bases spanning the gap. The V gene's germline CDR1 is MNHEY and CDR2 SVGAGI. CDR3 sequence reads: CASSLGSGIGETQYF. DNA of the CDR3: TGTGCCAGCAGTTTGGGGAGTGGGATCGGAGAGACCCAGTACTTC.

This chain connects TRBV7-2 to TRBJ2-1; 7 nucleotides line up with TRBD1. V shed 2 bases and J 7 bases; nucleotides not matched to a gene: 11. Germline values: CDR1 SGHTA, CDR2 FQGNSA. The CDR3 runs 16 residues. The CDR3 spells CASSLYLGGANNEQFF. CDR3 nucleotides: TGTGCCAGCAGCTTATATTTAGGGGGCGCCAATAATGAGCAGTTCTTC.

Here the CDR3 reads CASSEGQGFYEQYF. For the CDR3, the DNA is TGCGCCAGCAGCGAGGGACAGGGGTTCTACGAGCAGTACTTC. V and J are TRBV5-1 and TRBJ2-7; 10 bases line up with TRBD1. Germline V gene data show CDR1 as SGHRS and CDR2 as YFSETQ. This CDR3 is built from 14 residues. V trimming: 4 bases; J trimming: 3 bases; junction bases outside the gene matches: 4. Complete variable domain (other parts from reference TRBV5-1 and TRBJ2-7): KAGVTQTPRYLIKTRGQQVTLSCSPISGHRSVSWYQQTPGQGLQFLFEYFSETQRNKGNFPGRFSGRQFSNSRSEMNVSTLELGDSALYLCASSEGQGFYEQYFGPGTRLTVT.

The chain joins TRBV25-1 to TRBJ1-1; D remains ambiguous. The CDR3 loop spans 12 amino acids. The ends were cut back, 5 bases at V and 0 bases at J, with 4 bases in the middle. CDR1 and CDR2 from the germline V gene are MGHDK and SYGVNS. DNA for the CDR3: TGTGCCAGCAGTACACTGAACACTGAAGCTTTCTTT. It codes for CASSTLNTEAFF.

The CDR3 DNA follows: TGCGCCAGCAGCTGGACAGGGAGGGAGACCCAGTACTTC. It encodes CASSWTGRETQYF. J is TRBJ2-5 and V is TRBV5-1, with TRBD1 matching over 8 bases. This CDR3 has 13 amino acids. Germline lookup yields CDR1 SGHRS and CDR2 YFSETQ. Trimming took 3 bases from V and 5 from J; bases not matched to a gene: 3.

The chain is built from TRBV5-1 and TRBJ2-3; 8 bases align to TRBD1. V dropped 4 bases and J dropped 6; count of bases not matched to a gene: 7. The CDR3 runs 14 residues. From germline, CDR1 is SGHRS and CDR2 YFSETQ. CDR3 DNA: TGCGCCAGCAGCACCGGACAGGGCTGGGATACGCAGTATTTT. As protein: CASSTGQGWDTQYF.

The chain joins TRBV5-1 to TRBJ1-2; D is perhaps TRBD1 (5 bases). Trimming pared 0 bases from V and 2 bases from J, leaving 11 bases between. The germline gives CDR1 SGHRS, CDR2 YFSETQ. CDR3 length equals 15 residues. The CDR3 spells CASSLVTGGNYGYTF. CDR3 coding DNA: TGCGCCAGCAGCTTGGTTACGGGGGGGAACTATGGCTACACCTTC.

J is TRBJ1-6 and V is TRBV4-2; TRBD1 agrees at 9 bases. The CDR3 length is 16 residues. Germline V lookup: CDR1 LGHNA, CDR2 YNFKEQ. Trimming cost V 1 base and J 9 bases; bases outside gene matches: 7. The DNA of the CDR3 is TGTGCCAGCAGCCAAGGAGCGGACAGGGGCCTTTCACCCCTCCACTTT. Amino acids: CASSQGADRGLSPLHF.

The V gene is TRBV10-3, the J gene TRBJ2-7; maybe TRBD1 (6 bases). Germline V gene data show CDR1 as ENHRY and CDR2 as SYGVKD. The CDR3 loop spans 15 amino acids. Between the trimmed V and J ends, which lost 4 bases and 5 bases, there was a span of 18 bases. The CDR3, as DNA: TGTGCCATCAGTGTAAGGGGGAATTCGTTTGACGAGCAGTACTTC. Translating it yields CAISVRGNSFDEQYF.

The chain joins TRBV7-6 to TRBJ1-6, with D possibly TRBD1 on 6 matching bases. Between the trimmed V and J ends, which lost 1 base and 10 bases, there was a span of 8 bases. Germline assignment: CDR1 SGHVS and CDR2 FNYEAQ. The CDR3 runs to 13 residues. The CDR3 coding sequence is TGTGCCAGCAGCTTAGAGGGGGGGTCACCCCTCCACTTT. Amino acids: CASSLEGGSPLHF.